The T cell receptor beta chain under discussion was sequenced for a study of OX40 agonist ivuxolimab in advanced cancers. The overall study: The treatment was a fully human IgG2 OX40 agonist, ivuxolimab. Patients got intravenous ivuxolimab at 0.01 to 10 mg/kg every 2 weeks.

Findings of the study overall: There was clonal expansion of CD4+ and CD8+ blood T cells by week 6 at 0.1 to 3.0 mg/kg. More expanded clones were found, on average, in CD8+ than in CD4+ T cells.

Measured with immunoSEQ multiplex PCR; TCRdb has only the in-frame clones, and not every one. The data show 89,000 or so clones, just over 85% seen once. V was clipped by 3 bases and J by 8 bases, with 16 bases between them. Germline V gene lookup returns CDR1 KGHSH and CDR2 LQKENI. The CDR3 extends over 14 amino acids. Turning to this clone: What it recognizes is unknown.

The chain uses TRBV18 and TRBJ1-2, with D perhaps TRBD1 (5 bases). Sequences were derived from CD4+ or CD8+ T cells sorted from blood, sampled in a trial of the OX40 agonist ivuxolimab. This clonotype originated in an adult with an advanced solid tumor such as melanoma, head and neck, liver or kidney cancer. In DNA form, the CDR3 reads TGTGCCAGCTCACCCGGTTATGGGGGTGAGGGCTACACCTTC. Translating gives CASSPGYGGEGYTF.